This T cell receptor beta chain was documented in a study of blood T cell repertoires in COVID-19. Germline V CDR1 and CDR2: MGHDK, SYGVNS. The CDR3 consists of 15 residues. J lost 0 bases, V lost 4 bases, and 2 bases had no gene match. Cohort assignment relied on participant-reported clinical history. Exposed participants came across a COVID-19 case within 2 weeks before study entry. Clones were read by immunoSEQ multiplex PCR, and TCRdb kept only the in-frame ones, dropping some. The sample gives 430,000 or so clones, nearly 90% of which show up once; approximately 1.5% is in the top ten. This chain connects TRBV25-1 to TRBJ1-1; the match to TRBD1 covers 10 bases. Sequencing input: PBMCs or T cells enriched from blood (not recorded which). This clonotype was obtained from a woman younger than 30 who had been exposed to COVID-19. This CDR3 reads CASSGTGGVNTEAFF. Written as DNA, the CDR3 is TGTGCCAGCAGTGGGACAGGGGGAGTGAACACTGAAGCTTTCTTT.